One sample yielded the 9 T cell receptor beta chains listed below, sequenced in a study of blood T cell repertoires in COVID-19. Using immunoSEQ multiplex PCR, the repertoire was profiled, and TCRdb retains in-frame clones only, with some absent. The repertoire holds some 130,000 clones, with roughly 90% as singletons. Sequences were obtained from peripheral blood. These receptors came from a man aged 55 to 70 with COVID-19, enrolled during active disease.

The chain couples TRBV25-1 to TRBJ1-4; D is possibly TRBD1 (6 bases). Per the germline V gene, CDR1 is MGHDK and CDR2 is SYGVNS. Trimming stripped 10 bases from V and 3 bases from J, with 18 bases between. The CDR3 spans 15 residues. The CDR3 is CATKKLGGPNEKLFF. In DNA form, the CDR3 reads TGTGCCACCAAAAAGTTAGGGGGACCTAATGAAAAACTGTTTTTT.

The chain links TRBV19 to TRBJ2-5; TRBD2 matches 11 bases. CDR3 length equals 16 residues. Germline-derived CDR1 and CDR2 are LNHDA and SQIVND (reference sequence). With 4 bases clipped from V and 2 bases from J, the junction kept 6 bases outside the gene matches. CDR3 nucleotide sequence: TGTGCCAGTAGTAGTAGCGGGGGGGTCTTACAAGAGACCCAGTACTTC. Encoded protein: CASSSSGGVLQETQYF. Full variable domain (remainder filled in from reference TRBV19 and TRBJ2-5): DGGITQSPKYLFRKEGQNVTLSCEQNLNHDAMYWYRQDPGQGLRLIYYSQIVNDFQKGDIAEGYSVSREKKESFPLTVTSAQKNPTAFYLCASSSSGGVLQETQYFGPGTRLLVL.

The gene calls are TRBV28 and TRBJ1-2; TRBD1 matches 7 bases. Losses at the gene ends were 6 bases for V and 3 bases for J; bases not matched to a gene: 7. CDR1 is MDHEN, CDR2 SYDVKM, per germline. The CDR3 contains 14 residues. CDR3 DNA sequence: TGTGCCAGCAGCTCGGGACAGCGCCACTATGGCTACACCTTC. It specifies CASSSGQRHYGYTF.

The V gene is TRBV5-1, the J gene TRBJ2-7; the D is unclear. This CDR3 has 14 amino acids. V gave up 4 bases and J gave up 0 bases, with 11 bases separating them. Germline values: CDR1 SGHRS, CDR2 YFSETQ. CDR3 sequence reads: CASSPEVSSYEQYF. The CDR3 DNA reads TGCGCCAGCAGCCCCGAAGTGAGCTCCTACGAGCAGTACTTC.

The rearrangement links TRBV5-4 to TRBJ1-5; maybe TRBD1 (5 bases). The CDR3 has 14 residues. The germline V gene has CDR1 SGHNT and CDR2 YYREEE (reference sequence). V was pared by 1 base and J by 7 bases, with 12 bases between. The CDR3 sequence: CASSLLGPDQPQHF. CDR3 sequence (DNA): TGTGCCAGCAGCTTGTTGGGGCCGGACCAGCCCCAGCATTTT.

The gene calls are TRBV15 and TRBJ2-5; perhaps TRBD1 as D (5 bases). This CDR3 is built from 14 residues. In germline, CDR1 is LNHNV, CDR2 YYDKDF (reference sequence). Trimming left V 0 bases short and J 4 bases short, with 9 bases between. CDR3 amino acids: CATSRDVGRETQYF. CDR3 DNA: TGTGCCACCAGCAGAGATGTGGGGCGAGAGACCCAGTACTTC.

The rearrangement joins TRBV28 to TRBJ2-1; 11 bases line up with TRBD1. In germline, CDR1 is MDHEN, CDR2 SYDVKM. V lost 5 bases to trimming and J lost 7 bases; unmatched junction nucleotides: 10. CDR3 length: 16 residues. The DNA of the CDR3 is TGTGCCAGCAGTGGGGGACAGGGGGGCTTCTTGAATGAGCAGTTCTTC. The encoded protein is CASSGGQGGFLNEQFF. Full variable domain (remainder filled in from reference TRBV28 and TRBJ2-1): DVKVTQSSRYLVKRTGEKVFLECVQDMDHENMFWYRQDPGLGLRLIYFSYDVKMKEKGDIPEGYSVSREKKERFSLILESASTNQTSMYLCASSGGQGGFLNEQFFGPGTRLTVL.

CDR3 region: CASSYREDYEQYF. The CDR3 region has the DNA TGTGCCAGCAGTTACAGGGAAGACTACGAGCAGTACTTC. This sequence joins TRBV27 and TRBJ2-7; a weak D match, TRBD1 (6 bases). Germline V gives CDR1 MNHEY, CDR2 SMNVEV (reference sequence). The CDR3 has 13 amino acids. V gave up 4 bases and J gave up 3 bases, with 10 bases separating them.

This sequence joins TRBV5-1 and TRBJ2-5; D might be TRBD2 (5 bases). Germline V gene sequence: CDR1 SGHRS, CDR2 YFSETQ. Trimming cost V 7 bases and J 2 bases, with 15 bases left between them. The CDR3 is 14 amino acids. Here the CDR3 reads CASGPSGLQETQYF. The CDR3 region has the DNA TGCGCCAGCGGGCCTAGTGGACTTCAAGAGACCCAGTACTTC.